Listed below are T cell receptor beta chains from one sample, sequenced in a study of T cells in Graves' hyperthyroidism and ophthalmopathy. TCRdb itself ran the multiplex PCR reads through MiXCR, one entry per CDR3 protein. The data hold under 750,000 distinct CDR3 sequences, with approximately 18% observed a single time. The sequencing input was blood. The origin of the receptors is a woman in her fifties or sixties with Graves' hyperthyroidism that later progressed to Graves' ophthalmopathy. The CDR3 runs from the conserved cysteine through the conserved F or W. D genes are given only for firm matches. Rows may omit the clone size; those that give it use once, few, many or a size class.

d_call: NA
v_call: TRBV5-1
cdr3_length: 12
clone_size: NA
j_call: TRBJ1-1
cdr3_nt: TGCGCCAGCAGCTTTAAGAACTCTGAAGCTTTCTTT
cdr3_aa: CASSFKNSEAFF

d_call: NA
v_call: TRBV19
cdr3_length: 14
clone_size: NA
j_call: TRBJ2-1
cdr3_nt: TGTGCCAGTAGTATTGTGGGGTTAAACAATGAGCAGTTCTTC
cdr3_aa: CASSIVGLNNEQFF

d_call: NA
v_call: TRBV24-1
cdr3_length: 12
clone_size: few
j_call: TRBJ2-7
cdr3_nt: TGTGCCACCGCCGGCAGGACCTACGAGCAGTACTTC
cdr3_aa: CATAGRTYEQYF

d_call: NA
v_call: TRBV11-2
cdr3_length: 15
clone_size: many
j_call: TRBJ1-1
cdr3_nt: TGTGCCAGCAGCTTCGGGACAAGGTATAATACTGAAGCTTTCTTT
cdr3_aa: CASSFGTRYNTEAFF

d_call: TRBD2
v_call: TRBV3-1
cdr3_length: 15
clone_size: many
j_call: TRBJ2-3
cdr3_nt: TGTGCCAGCAGCCAGCGGGGGGGTCAAACAGATACGCAGTATTTT
cdr3_aa: CASSQRGGQTDTQYF

d_call: TRBD1
v_call: TRBV29-1
cdr3_length: 14
clone_size: few
j_call: TRBJ1-1
cdr3_nt: TGCAGCGTTTCTAAGGGGACAGCGAACACTGAAGCTTTCTTT
cdr3_aa: CSVSKGTANTEAFF

d_call: TRBD2
v_call: TRBV9
cdr3_length: 17
clone_size: once
j_call: TRBJ2-5
cdr3_nt: TGTGCCAGCAGCGTAGGTGGGCTAGCGGGGGCCCAAGAGACCCAGTACTTC
cdr3_aa: CASSVGGLAGAQETQYF

d_call: NA
v_call: TRBV7-9
cdr3_length: 15
clone_size: many
j_call: TRBJ1-1
cdr3_nt: TGTGCCAGCAGCAGTGTGAGGAACCCGAACACTGAAGCTTTCTTT
cdr3_aa: CASSSVRNPNTEAFF

d_call: TRBD2
v_call: TRBV7-2
cdr3_length: 15
clone_size: many
j_call: TRBJ2-7
cdr3_nt: TGTGCCAGCAGCACTCAGCGGGGCAGCTCCTACGAGCAGTACTTC
cdr3_aa: CASSTQRGSSYEQYF

d_call: NA
v_call: TRBV27
cdr3_length: 13
clone_size: many
j_call: TRBJ1-2
cdr3_nt: TGTGCCAGCGGCTACAGGGCCTCCTATGGCTACACCTTC
cdr3_aa: CASGYRASYGYTF

d_call: NA
v_call: TRBV27
cdr3_length: 13
clone_size: few
j_call: TRBJ1-3
cdr3_nt: TGTGCCAGCAGTTGGGGTCCTGGAAACACCATATATTTT
cdr3_aa: CASSWGPGNTIYF

d_call: TRBD1
v_call: TRBV9
cdr3_length: 15
clone_size: few
j_call: TRBJ1-4
cdr3_nt: TGTGCCAGCAGCGAGACCGGGACAGGGGAGGAAAAACTGTTTTTT
cdr3_aa: CASSETGTGEEKLFF

d_call: NA
v_call: TRBV27
cdr3_length: 15
clone_size: few
j_call: TRBJ1-2
cdr3_nt: TGTGCCAGCAGGAAGGAGGCAGGGGCTAACTATGGCTACACCTTC
cdr3_aa: CASRKEAGANYGYTF

d_call: NA
v_call: TRBV7-6
cdr3_length: 17
clone_size: few
j_call: TRBJ2-5
cdr3_nt: TGTGCCAGCAGCTTAGTACAGGTGTCGGGGTCTGAAGAGACCCAGTACTTC
cdr3_aa: CASSLVQVSGSEETQYF

d_call: NA
v_call: TRBV3-1
cdr3_length: 14
clone_size: many
j_call: TRBJ1-4
cdr3_nt: TGTGCCAGCAGCCAACTTGAAGAGCCAGAAAAACTGTTTTTT
cdr3_aa: CASSQLEEPEKLFF

d_call: NA
v_call: TRBV3-1
cdr3_length: 13
clone_size: many
j_call: TRBJ1-2
cdr3_nt: TGTGCCAGCAGCCAAGCACGGGGAACCGGCTACACCTTC
cdr3_aa: CASSQARGTGYTF

d_call: TRBD1
v_call: TRBV20-1
cdr3_length: 15
clone_size: NA
j_call: TRBJ2-5
cdr3_nt: TGCAGTGCTAGAGATCTGAGCAGGGGGCAAGAGACCCAGTACTTC
cdr3_aa: CSARDLSRGQETQYF

d_call: NA
v_call: TRBV9
cdr3_length: 13
clone_size: many
j_call: TRBJ1-1
cdr3_nt: TGTGCCAGCAGCTCTCGCTTGAACACTGAAGCTTTCTTT
cdr3_aa: CASSSRLNTEAFF

d_call: TRBD1
v_call: TRBV6-1
cdr3_length: 16
clone_size: NA
j_call: TRBJ1-6
cdr3_nt: TGTGCCAGCAGGGGCACCAGGGGACAGGGTACCTCACCCCTCCACTTT
cdr3_aa: CASRGTRGQGTSPLHF

d_call: TRBD1
v_call: TRBV30
cdr3_length: 15
clone_size: NA
j_call: TRBJ1-4
cdr3_nt: TGTGCCTGGACTGGCATGGGACAGGGGGACGAAAAACTGTTTTTT
cdr3_aa: CAWTGMGQGDEKLFF

d_call: TRBD1
v_call: TRBV19
cdr3_length: 14
clone_size: few
j_call: TRBJ2-2
cdr3_nt: TGTGCCGTTCACAGGGGGAGTGTAACCGGGGAGCTGTTTTTT
cdr3_aa: CAVHRGSVTGELFF

d_call: NA
v_call: TRBV10-3
cdr3_length: 14
clone_size: many
j_call: TRBJ1-1
cdr3_nt: TGTGCCATCAGTGAGTCGGCAGTACTCACTGAAGCTTTCTTT
cdr3_aa: CAISESAVLTEAFF

d_call: TRBD2
v_call: TRBV9
cdr3_length: 16
clone_size: NA
j_call: TRBJ2-2
cdr3_nt: TGTGCCAGCAGCGCCTTAGCGGGGGGAAACACCGGGGAGCTGTCTTTT
cdr3_aa: CASSALAGGNTGELSF

d_call: NA
v_call: TRBV5-6
cdr3_length: 14
clone_size: NA
j_call: TRBJ2-7
cdr3_nt: TGTGCCAGCATGACTCGGACGGAGCTATACGAGCAGTACTTC
cdr3_aa: CASMTRTELYEQYF

d_call: NA
v_call: TRBV13
cdr3_length: 16
clone_size: few
j_call: TRBJ2-7
cdr3_nt: TGTGCCAGCAGCTTAGTCGGAGGGAGGAACTCCTACGAGCAGTACTTC
cdr3_aa: CASSLVGGRNSYEQYF

d_call: NA
v_call: TRBV3-1
cdr3_length: 17
clone_size: many
j_call: TRBJ2-4
cdr3_nt: TGTGCCAGCAGCCAAGAGGGACAATCTGTAGCCAAAAACATTCAGTACTTC
cdr3_aa: CASSQEGQSVAKNIQYF

d_call: NA
v_call: TRBV30
cdr3_length: 13
clone_size: many
j_call: TRBJ2-2
cdr3_nt: TGTGCCTGGAGTTTCCTAGGGGGCGGGGAGCTGTTTTTT
cdr3_aa: CAWSFLGGGELFF

d_call: TRBD1
v_call: TRBV7-9
cdr3_length: 16
clone_size: NA
j_call: TRBJ1-2
cdr3_nt: TGTGCCAGCAGCTGGAGGGACAGTGCGGCAGCAAATGGCTACACCTTC
cdr3_aa: CASSWRDSAAANGYTF

d_call: TRBD1
v_call: TRBV5-5
cdr3_length: 15
clone_size: few
j_call: TRBJ1-5
cdr3_nt: TGTGCCAGCAGCCGGACAGGGGGCTACAATCAGCCCCAGCATTTT
cdr3_aa: CASSRTGGYNQPQHF

d_call: NA
v_call: TRBV7-2
cdr3_length: 16
clone_size: NA
j_call: TRBJ1-4
cdr3_nt: TGTGCCAGCAGCTTATCCGGGGCAGATACTAATGAAAAACTGTTTTTT
cdr3_aa: CASSLSGADTNEKLFF

d_call: TRBD1
v_call: TRBV7-3
cdr3_length: 15
clone_size: NA
j_call: TRBJ2-7
cdr3_nt: TGTGCCAGCAGCCCACATTCACAGGGGGCCTACGAGCAGTACTTC
cdr3_aa: CASSPHSQGAYEQYF

d_call: NA
v_call: TRBV7-3
cdr3_length: 15
clone_size: NA
j_call: TRBJ2-6
cdr3_nt: TGTGCCAGCAGCTCCGTTATCTCTGGGGCCAACGTCCTGACTTTC
cdr3_aa: CASSSVISGANVLTF

d_call: TRBD2
v_call: TRBV7-9
cdr3_length: 17
clone_size: few
j_call: TRBJ2-5
cdr3_nt: TGTGCCAGCAGCTTGCTCGGACTAGCGGGGGGTCAAGAGACCCAGTACTTC
cdr3_aa: CASSLLGLAGGQETQYF

d_call: NA
v_call: TRBV5-1
cdr3_length: 14
clone_size: NA
j_call: TRBJ2-7
cdr3_nt: TGCGCCAGCAGCTCGGTGGGACAATCCTACGAGCAGTACTTC
cdr3_aa: CASSSVGQSYEQYF

d_call: NA
v_call: TRBV29-1
cdr3_length: 10
clone_size: once
j_call: TRBJ2-1
cdr3_nt: TGCAGCGTTCAGAACAATGAGCAGTTCTTC
cdr3_aa: CSVQNNEQFF

d_call: NA
v_call: TRBV27
cdr3_length: 16
clone_size: NA
j_call: TRBJ1-2
cdr3_nt: TGTGCCAGCAGTTTATCGAGAGACTCGTTTCCTGGTGGCTACACCTTC
cdr3_aa: CASSLSRDSFPGGYTF

d_call: NA
v_call: TRBV24-1
cdr3_length: 17
clone_size: NA
j_call: TRBJ2-1
cdr3_nt: TGTGCCACCAGCAACCCCCACGGAAACGACTCCTACAATGAGCAGTTCTTC
cdr3_aa: CATSNPHGNDSYNEQFF

d_call: NA
v_call: TRBV6-1
cdr3_length: 19
clone_size: NA
j_call: TRBJ2-1
cdr3_nt: TGTGCCAGCAGTGAAAGTACTCACCCCGGGGGGCCCTCCTACAATGAGCAGTTCTTC
cdr3_aa: CASSESTHPGGPSYNEQFF

d_call: TRBD2
v_call: TRBV5-8
cdr3_length: 16
clone_size: few
j_call: TRBJ2-2
cdr3_nt: TGTGCCAGCAGCAACCGTCTAGCGGGGGTCACCGGGGAGCTGTTTTTT
cdr3_aa: CASSNRLAGVTGELFF

d_call: NA
v_call: TRBV11-1
cdr3_length: 14
clone_size: many
j_call: TRBJ2-1
cdr3_nt: TGTGCCAGCAGCTTACCTCCCGGACAGAATGAGCAGTTCTTC
cdr3_aa: CASSLPPGQNEQFF

d_call: NA
v_call: TRBV7-8
cdr3_length: 13
clone_size: many
j_call: TRBJ2-2
cdr3_nt: TGTGCCAGCAGCGTACAGGTTACCGGGGAGCTGTTTTTT
cdr3_aa: CASSVQVTGELFF

d_call: NA
v_call: TRBV2
cdr3_length: 16
clone_size: many
j_call: TRBJ1-1
cdr3_nt: TGTGCCAGCAGTGAAGGGTCAGGCGCCTCGAGAACTGAAGCTTTCTTT
cdr3_aa: CASSEGSGASRTEAFF

d_call: NA
v_call: TRBV6-2/TRBV6-3
cdr3_length: 12
clone_size: NA
j_call: TRBJ1-1
cdr3_nt: TGTGCCAGCAGCCGGCCATGGACTGAAGCTTTCTTT
cdr3_aa: CASSRPWTEAFF

d_call: NA
v_call: TRBV11-2
cdr3_length: 14
clone_size: many
j_call: TRBJ1-5
cdr3_nt: TGTGCCAGCAGCGGGATGCCGGGCAATCAGCCCCAGCATTTT
cdr3_aa: CASSGMPGNQPQHF

d_call: TRBD1
v_call: TRBV7-8
cdr3_length: 16
clone_size: few
j_call: TRBJ2-7
cdr3_nt: TGTGCCAGCAGCTTACTGACCGGGACAGGGAGGTACGAGCAGTACTTC
cdr3_aa: CASSLLTGTGRYEQYF

d_call: NA
v_call: TRBV18
cdr3_length: 15
clone_size: many
j_call: TRBJ1-5
cdr3_nt: TGTGCCAGCTCACCTTCTCCTGAGGGCAATCAGCCCCAGCATTTT
cdr3_aa: CASSPSPEGNQPQHF

d_call: NA
v_call: TRBV12-3/TRBV12-4
cdr3_length: 13
clone_size: many
j_call: TRBJ2-5
cdr3_nt: TGTGCCAGCAGCCCCCGCAGGGTTGAGACCCAGTACTTC
cdr3_aa: CASSPRRVETQYF

d_call: NA
v_call: TRBV6-9
cdr3_length: 16
clone_size: NA
j_call: TRBJ1-5
cdr3_nt: TGTGCCAGCAGTTACGATGTAGGGACCGAAAATCAGCCCCAGCATTTT
cdr3_aa: CASSYDVGTENQPQHF

d_call: NA
v_call: TRBV20-1
cdr3_length: 11
clone_size: few
j_call: TRBJ2-5
cdr3_nt: TGCAGTGCTAGATACGGGGAGACCCAGTACTTC
cdr3_aa: CSARYGETQYF

d_call: TRBD1
v_call: TRBV13
cdr3_length: 16
clone_size: few
j_call: TRBJ1-1
cdr3_nt: TGTGCCAGCAGTTCCCGCCCGGGACAGGGTAAATCTGAAGCTTTCTTT
cdr3_aa: CASSSRPGQGKSEAFF

d_call: NA
v_call: TRBV7-9
cdr3_length: 15
clone_size: few
j_call: TRBJ1-1
cdr3_nt: TGTGCCAGCAGCTTAGGAACAGGGTTGGACACTGAAGCTTTCTTT
cdr3_aa: CASSLGTGLDTEAFF

d_call: TRBD1
v_call: TRBV2
cdr3_length: 15
clone_size: few
j_call: TRBJ2-2
cdr3_nt: TGTGCCGAAGACGGGCAGGGGGCGGGGACCGGGGAGCTGTTTTTT
cdr3_aa: CAEDGQGAGTGELFF

d_call: NA
v_call: TRBV7-3
cdr3_length: 13
clone_size: NA
j_call: TRBJ2-7
cdr3_nt: TGTGCCAGCAGGCCGAGCGGCTCCTACGAGCAGTACTTC
cdr3_aa: CASRPSGSYEQYF

d_call: TRBD2
v_call: TRBV7-8
cdr3_length: 16
clone_size: NA
j_call: TRBJ2-5
cdr3_nt: TGTGCCAGCAGCTTAGCGCGGCTAGCGGGGATGGAGACCCAGTACTTC
cdr3_aa: CASSLARLAGMETQYF

d_call: NA
v_call: TRBV2
cdr3_length: 17
clone_size: many
j_call: TRBJ2-2
cdr3_nt: TGTGCCAGCAGTAGAAGGGTAGGGGGGGCTCTAACCGGGGAGCTGTTTTTT
cdr3_aa: CASSRRVGGALTGELFF

d_call: NA
v_call: TRBV7-6
cdr3_length: 12
clone_size: NA
j_call: TRBJ1-1
cdr3_nt: TGTGCCAGCAGCCCCTTAGTTAATGAAGCTTTCTTT
cdr3_aa: CASSPLVNEAFF

d_call: TRBD1
v_call: TRBV20-1
cdr3_length: 16
clone_size: many
j_call: TRBJ2-3
cdr3_nt: TGCAGTGCCCACCCGGTCAGGGGGCGAGGGACAGATACGCAGTATTTT
cdr3_aa: CSAHPVRGRGTDTQYF